The rows below give T cell receptor beta chains drawn from one sample of a study of regulatory T cells in long-lasting Graves disease. A single record per CDR3 protein comes from TCRdb applying MiXCR to the multiplex PCR reads. The sample yields some 400,000 distinct CDR3 sequences, about 15% seen once. This sample was shared with a second study, whose subject was T cells in Graves' hyperthyroidism and ophthalmopathy.

Specimen: peripheral blood mononuclear cells (PBMCs), collected at new diagnosis, from a patient treated with antithyroid drugs. The origin of the receptors is a woman younger than 45 with Graves disease. Each CDR3 is given with its conserved first and last residue. The D gene is left open where the match is weak. Expanded clones get a size class; other rows say once, few or many, or leave the size out.

abundance: few; j_gene: TRBJ1-1; d_gene: TRBD1; v_gene: TRBV24-1; CDR3aa: CATSDPGTDEAFF; CDR3nt: TGTGCCACCAGTGACCCCGGGACAGATGAAGCTTTCTTT
abundance: -; j_gene: TRBJ1-3; d_gene: -; v_gene: TRBV7-9; CDR3aa: CASNPTGSSGNTIYF; CDR3nt: TGTGCCAGCAACCCAACAGGGAGCTCTGGAAACACCATATATTTT
abundance: many; j_gene: TRBJ1-1; d_gene: -; v_gene: TRBV29-1; CDR3aa: CSAYGPNTEAFF; CDR3nt: TGCAGCGCTTACGGACCGAACACTGAAGCTTTCTTT
abundance: -; j_gene: TRBJ2-2; d_gene: TRBD2; v_gene: TRBV4-1; CDR3aa: CASKSAGESNTGELFF; CDR3nt: TGCGCCAGCAAAAGCGCGGGGGAGTCGAACACCGGGGAGCTGTTTTTT
abundance: few; j_gene: TRBJ1-2; d_gene: TRBD1; v_gene: TRBV24-1; CDR3aa: CATSEPRGHGYTF; CDR3nt: TGTGCCACCAGTGAGCCCAGGGGGCATGGCTACACCTTC
abundance: few; j_gene: TRBJ2-7; d_gene: TRBD2; v_gene: TRBV15; CDR3aa: CATTGTSGTYEQYF; CDR3nt: TGTGCCACCACCGGGACTAGCGGAACCTACGAGCAGTACTTC
abundance: -; j_gene: TRBJ2-1; d_gene: TRBD2; v_gene: TRBV24-1; CDR3aa: CAPIPGLAGGTDFYNEQFF; CDR3nt: TGTGCCCCCATACCGGGACTAGCGGGAGGGACTGACTTTTACAATGAGCAGTTCTTC
abundance: few; j_gene: TRBJ2-1; d_gene: TRBD1; v_gene: TRBV6-2/TRBV6-3; CDR3aa: CASSLLTGVSYNEQFF; CDR3nt: TGTGCCAGCAGTCTACTGACAGGGGTCTCCTACAATGAGCAGTTCTTC
abundance: many; j_gene: TRBJ2-3; d_gene: TRBD2; v_gene: TRBV12-5; CDR3aa: CASKKREFTDTQYF; CDR3nt: TGTGCTAGCAAGAAGCGGGAGTTCACAGATACGCAGTATTTT
abundance: -; j_gene: TRBJ2-1; d_gene: TRBD2; v_gene: TRBV30; CDR3aa: CAITDPLAGGLYEQFF; CDR3nt: TGTGCCATCACCGATCCCCTAGCGGGAGGGCTCTATGAGCAGTTCTTC
abundance: -; j_gene: TRBJ2-2; d_gene: -; v_gene: TRBV19; CDR3aa: CASSIRETGNTGELFF; CDR3nt: TGTGCCAGTAGTATAAGAGAAACAGGGAACACCGGGGAGCTGTTTTTT
abundance: once; j_gene: TRBJ2-7; d_gene: -; v_gene: TRBV11-2; CDR3aa: CASSLFSGNHEQYF; CDR3nt: TGTGCCAGCAGCTTATTTTCGGGGAACCACGAGCAGTACTTC
abundance: many; j_gene: TRBJ2-1; d_gene: -; v_gene: TRBV2; CDR3aa: CASSDPGTGYEQFF; CDR3nt: TGTGCCAGCAGTGACCCCGGCACAGGGTATGAGCAGTTCTTC
abundance: -; j_gene: TRBJ2-3; d_gene: TRBD2; v_gene: TRBV24-1; CDR3aa: CATSDLGGLAGVADTQYF; CDR3nt: TGTGCCACCAGTGATTTGGGAGGACTAGCGGGAGTGGCAGATACGCAGTATTTT
abundance: many; j_gene: TRBJ1-2; d_gene: TRBD1; v_gene: TRBV18; CDR3aa: CASSPGQGAGGYTF; CDR3nt: TGTGCCAGCTCACCGGGGCAGGGGGCTGGTGGCTACACCTTC
abundance: -; j_gene: TRBJ2-1; d_gene: TRBD2; v_gene: TRBV15; CDR3aa: CATAGGPIGEQFF; CDR3nt: TGTGCCACCGCGGGAGGGCCTATAGGAGAGCAGTTCTTC
abundance: many; j_gene: TRBJ2-7; d_gene: TRBD2; v_gene: TRBV6-5; CDR3aa: CASSSYSGRVDEQYF; CDR3nt: TGTGCCAGCAGTTCCTATAGCGGGAGGGTCGACGAGCAGTACTTC
abundance: many; j_gene: TRBJ1-2; d_gene: -; v_gene: TRBV29-1; CDR3aa: CSVAGKRGGGYTF; CDR3nt: TGCAGCGTTGCAGGGAAGAGGGGCGGAGGCTACACCTTC
abundance: many; j_gene: TRBJ1-2; d_gene: TRBD1; v_gene: TRBV12-3/TRBV12-4; CDR3aa: CASSRTGANYGYTF; CDR3nt: TGTGCCAGCAGCAGGACAGGAGCTAACTATGGCTACACCTTC
abundance: many; j_gene: TRBJ2-2; d_gene: TRBD2; v_gene: TRBV2; CDR3aa: CATSGMGYTGELFF; CDR3nt: TGTGCCACTAGCGGGATGGGTTACACCGGGGAGCTGTTTTTT
abundance: few; j_gene: TRBJ1-4; d_gene: -; v_gene: TRBV27; CDR3aa: CASSPLLGTGNEKLFF; CDR3nt: TGTGCCAGCAGTCCACTCCTCGGGACGGGGAATGAAAAACTGTTTTTT
abundance: few; j_gene: TRBJ2-1; d_gene: -; v_gene: TRBV19; CDR3aa: CASSPSWNEQFF; CDR3nt: TGTGCCAGTAGTCCGAGTTGGAATGAGCAGTTCTTC
abundance: many; j_gene: TRBJ2-1; d_gene: -; v_gene: TRBV27; CDR3aa: CASGPPKRWFSYNEQFF; CDR3nt: TGTGCCAGCGGCCCCCCTAAGCGTTGGTTCTCCTACAATGAGCAGTTCTTC
abundance: few; j_gene: TRBJ1-2; d_gene: TRBD1; v_gene: TRBV7-2; CDR3aa: CASSLAGATGGFGGYTF; CDR3nt: TGTGCCAGCAGCTTAGCGGGCGCGACAGGGGGCTTTGGTGGCTACACCTTC
abundance: few; j_gene: TRBJ1-2; d_gene: -; v_gene: TRBV4-2; CDR3aa: CASSQETVVF; CDR3nt: TGTGCCAGCAGCCAAGAAACGGTGGTCTTC
abundance: many; j_gene: TRBJ1-1; d_gene: -; v_gene: TRBV27; CDR3aa: CASRLTPNTEAFF; CDR3nt: TGTGCCAGCAGACTTACACCGAACACTGAAGCTTTCTTT
abundance: -; j_gene: TRBJ2-7; d_gene: TRBD1; v_gene: TRBV7-8; CDR3aa: CASSTTGTGSSYGQYF; CDR3nt: TGTGCCAGCAGCACGACCGGGACAGGGAGCTCCTACGGGCAGTACTTC
abundance: -; j_gene: TRBJ2-7; d_gene: -; v_gene: TRBV4-1; CDR3aa: CASAPPGKGEDTYEQYF; CDR3nt: TGCGCCAGCGCACCTCCCGGTAAGGGGGAGGATACCTACGAGCAGTACTTC
abundance: few; j_gene: TRBJ1-1; d_gene: -; v_gene: TRBV25-1; CDR3aa: CASSEASGTEAFF; CDR3nt: TGTGCCAGCAGTGAAGCGTCAGGGACTGAAGCTTTCTTT
abundance: many; j_gene: TRBJ1-4; d_gene: TRBD1; v_gene: TRBV30; CDR3aa: CASGTGGEKLFF; CDR3nt: TGTGCCTCCGGGACAGGGGGTGAAAAACTGTTTTTT
abundance: many; j_gene: TRBJ2-5; d_gene: TRBD2; v_gene: TRBV4-1; CDR3aa: CASSRGLAGVQETQYF; CDR3nt: TGCGCCAGCAGTCGGGGACTAGCGGGAGTGCAGGAGACCCAGTACTTC
abundance: many; j_gene: TRBJ1-1; d_gene: -; v_gene: TRBV12-3/TRBV12-4; CDR3aa: CASSFKGTFEAFF; CDR3nt: TGTGCCAGCAGTTTTAAGGGTACCTTTGAAGCTTTCTTT
abundance: -; j_gene: TRBJ2-5; d_gene: -; v_gene: TRBV6-5; CDR3aa: CASSYPHQETQYF; CDR3nt: TGTGCCAGCAGTTACCCCCATCAAGAGACCCAGTACTTC
abundance: many; j_gene: TRBJ1-1; d_gene: -; v_gene: TRBV10-3; CDR3aa: CAISESIGLNTEAFF; CDR3nt: TGTGCCATCAGTGAGTCAATAGGGCTGAACACTGAAGCTTTCTTT
abundance: many; j_gene: TRBJ2-3; d_gene: -; v_gene: TRBV7-6; CDR3aa: CASSSLLGVTQYF; CDR3nt: TGTGCCAGCAGCTCCCTTCTCGGTGTTACGCAGTATTTT
abundance: few; j_gene: TRBJ1-5; d_gene: -; v_gene: TRBV29-1; CDR3aa: CSVLEPGHQPQHF; CDR3nt: TGCAGCGTTTTGGAGCCAGGACATCAGCCCCAGCATTTT
abundance: many; j_gene: TRBJ2-3; d_gene: TRBD2; v_gene: TRBV7-3; CDR3aa: CASSLWGLASDTQYF; CDR3nt: TGTGCCAGCAGCTTATGGGGACTAGCATCAGATACGCAGTATTTT
abundance: -; j_gene: TRBJ2-2; d_gene: TRBD2; v_gene: TRBV29-1; CDR3aa: CSVPVAGVAGELFF; CDR3nt: TGCAGCGTTCCAGTAGCGGGAGTCGCCGGGGAGCTGTTTTTT
abundance: -; j_gene: TRBJ2-7; d_gene: -; v_gene: TRBV10-3; CDR3aa: CAIKPALEGIVQYF; CDR3nt: TGTGCCATCAAACCAGCTTTAGAAGGGATTGTGCAGTACTTC
abundance: few; j_gene: TRBJ1-1; d_gene: -; v_gene: TRBV29-1; CDR3aa: CSVDTGNTEAFF; CDR3nt: TGCAGCGTTGATACAGGTAACACTGAAGCTTTCTTT
abundance: -; j_gene: TRBJ2-3; d_gene: TRBD1; v_gene: TRBV11-2; CDR3aa: CASSDVGTGTDTQYF; CDR3nt: TGTGCCAGCAGCGACGTCGGGACAGGCACAGATACGCAGTATTTT
abundance: many; j_gene: TRBJ1-5; d_gene: -; v_gene: TRBV7-9; CDR3aa: CASSLGDKLDRNQPQHF; CDR3nt: TGTGCCAGCAGCTTAGGAGACAAACTTGATCGCAATCAGCCCCAGCATTTT
abundance: few; j_gene: TRBJ1-2; d_gene: TRBD1; v_gene: TRBV7-2; CDR3aa: CASSLWTGDGYGYTF; CDR3nt: TGTGCCAGCAGCCTTTGGACAGGGGACGGCTATGGCTACACCTTC
abundance: many; j_gene: TRBJ2-1; d_gene: TRBD2; v_gene: TRBV12-3/TRBV12-4; CDR3aa: CASSTTGTSASGEQFF; CDR3nt: TGTGCCAGCAGTACCACCGGGACTAGCGCATCGGGAGAGCAGTTCTTC
abundance: few; j_gene: TRBJ1-4; d_gene: -; v_gene: TRBV7-9; CDR3aa: CASSFTGSRSNEKLFF; CDR3nt: TGTGCCAGCAGCTTTACAGGGTCTCGTTCTAATGAAAAACTGTTTTTT
abundance: -; j_gene: TRBJ2-7; d_gene: -; v_gene: TRBV20-1; CDR3aa: CSAVGYNSYEQYF; CDR3nt: TGCAGTGCGGTAGGGTACAACTCCTACGAGCAGTACTTC
abundance: many; j_gene: TRBJ1-5; d_gene: TRBD1; v_gene: TRBV27; CDR3aa: CASSRPGTGGNQPQHF; CDR3nt: TGTGCCAGCAGTAGACCCGGGACAGGGGGCAATCAGCCCCAGCATTTT
abundance: few; j_gene: TRBJ2-7; d_gene: -; v_gene: TRBV12-3/TRBV12-4; CDR3aa: CASREEGQTYEQYF; CDR3nt: TGTGCCAGCAGAGAAGAGGGCCAAACCTACGAGCAGTACTTC
abundance: few; j_gene: TRBJ2-2; d_gene: -; v_gene: TRBV7-9; CDR3aa: CASSIWDGRNTGELFF; CDR3nt: TGTGCCAGCAGCATCTGGGACGGGAGGAACACCGGGGAGCTGTTTTTT